This T cell receptor (beta chain) was recorded in a study of T cell responses to AZD1222 COVID-19 vaccine. Comments on this clone: What it binds is unknown.

The ends were cut back, 8 bases at V and 3 bases at J, with 16 bases in the middle. This CDR3 has 15 amino acids. CDR1 LNHDA and CDR2 SQIVND come from the germline V gene (reference sequence). General study results and limits: There were vaccine-associated CD4 TCRs across spike, dominant at 160-218 and 743-854.

TCRdb's copy holds only in-frame clones and misses some; the assay was immunoSEQ multiplex PCR. The repertoire includes about 160,000 clones, around 90% of them detected once, and 3% to 3.5% sits in the top ten. This receptor was taken from an adult who received the AZD1222 COVID-19 vaccine. The gene calls are TRBV19 and TRBJ1-4, with D perhaps TRBD1 (5 bases). Here the sequenced sample was peripheral blood, taken 28 days after the second AZD1222 dose. The CDR3 DNA follows: TGTGCCAGTTTGCCCTCGGGGGGGTCTAATGAAAAACTGTTTTTT. It codes for CASLPSGGSNEKLFF.